This T cell receptor (beta chain) was found in a study of blood T cell repertoires in acute mononucleosis (TCRdb year 2020). Study-wide context: Acute-phase samples, which represented the primary response, were collected within 2 weeks of symptom onset. Mean blood EBV load was approximately 4 log10 genome copies per million B cells during acute infection and around 2.5 at convalescence. In the acute phase, YVL-BR-specific cells accounted for a mean of approximately 2.3% of blood CD8 T cells, and GLC-BM-specific cells for a mean of about 1.1%. General conclusions and limits of the study: The cohort comprised only a few donors, so group averages rested on very few individuals. The low acute-to-convalescent clonotype overlap might be partly explained by sampling error, because only a fraction of each donor's blood was analyzed. Persistence into convalescence was observed for only roughly 10% of unique acute clonotypes, yet most of the response was made up by these persisting clonotypes, and the remaining acute clonotypes were seemingly replaced by new diverse de novo clonotypes. For BRLF1 (YVL-BR), TCRalpha CDR3 motifs played a dominant role and TCRbeta a minimal role in TCR repertoire selection.

For TCR profiling, total RNA from no fewer than 9,500 sorted tetramer+ CD8 T cells was reverse transcribed into cDNA. CDR3 regions were PCR-amplified with primers annealing to V and J regions, and unique molecular identifiers were added to track templates. Profiling of the TCRalpha and TCRbeta chains was done on the immunoSEQ platform, including the sequencing and error-correction standards of that platform. The study's processing was this. Clonal copy numbers were corrected for sequencing and PCR errors, and IMGT conventions were followed to define CDR3s. Analysis was restricted to productive rearrangements and was performed with immunoSEQ Analyzer versions 2.0 and 3.0, and gene-pairing frequencies were further processed in Microsoft Excel. V-J pairings were visualized as Circos plots, and CDR3 motifs were found with MEME plus a custom motifSearch program. The OLGA algorithm was used to calculate the probability of generation of TCR sequences. Clonotypes seen at both visits were called persistent; those seen only acutely were nonpersistent; those seen only at convalescence were de novo. Any amino acid clonotype used by more than one donor was defined as a public TCR. Held by TCRdb, this immuneACCESS table contains in-frame sequences only and omits some clones. Under half of the omission traces to an unresolved V gene where checked; the cause of the rest is unknown. V and J calls and clone size come straight from that table; D and trimming were deduced from the DNA. This sample is represented by several thousand clones; 25% to 30% of them were singletons. Jointly, the top ten make up approximately 30% of the sample.

The CDR3, from cysteine to phenylalanine, totals 12 residues. Kept here is only the CDR3 DNA, which spans 36 bases and is read in frame from base 1. From the germline V gene, CDR1 is SGHTA and CDR2 is FQGTGA. V loses 8 bases, J loses 6 bases, and the germline ends lie 11 bases apart. The meaning of the sample's time point label: acute infectious mononucleosis, at clinical presentation within 2 weeks of symptom onset (visit 1). The study tracked CD8 T cell responses to two immunodominant EBV epitopes, BRLF1 109 (YVL-BR) and BMLF1 280 (GLC-BM), over primary infection. A positive serum heterophile antibody test together with EBV viral capsid antigen-specific IgM pointed to primary EBV infection. Magnetic positive selection (MACS) was first used to enrich total CD8 T cells from PBMCs. A FACSAria III was used to sort live CD3+ CD8+ tetramer+ cells to over 95% purity. A PE-conjugated tetramer loaded with the BRLF1 109-117 peptide was used to sort the cells. TCR repertoires of EBV epitope-specific CD8 T cells were deep-sequenced directly ex vivo after tetramer sorting, at acute infection and at convalescence. The donors were a few individuals between roughly 18 and 29 years old who had clinical acute infectious mononucleosis along with laboratory evidence of primary EBV infection. Heparinized peripheral blood was drawn at clinical presentation with mononucleosis symptoms and again about 6 months later. Ficoll-Paque density gradient centrifugation was used to isolate PBMCs.

Worth noting for this clone: No base-level quality is on record; no much larger clone is a single base apart.

Sequenced material: EBV YVL epitope tetramer+ CD8+ T cells sorted from PBMCs, taken during acute infectious mononucleosis. The cell subset or site label on this specimen signifies: CD8 T cells binding a tetramer with EBV BRLF1 109-117 peptide (YVL-BR). The chain employs TRBV7-3 and TRBJ2-1; the D gene is not confidently resolved. This receptor was identified in a woman between 18 and 29 years old with infectious mononucleosis caused by EBV. The nucleotides read TGTGCCAGCTTACTGCACAGCAATGAGCAGTTCTTC. This encodes CASLLHSNEQFF.